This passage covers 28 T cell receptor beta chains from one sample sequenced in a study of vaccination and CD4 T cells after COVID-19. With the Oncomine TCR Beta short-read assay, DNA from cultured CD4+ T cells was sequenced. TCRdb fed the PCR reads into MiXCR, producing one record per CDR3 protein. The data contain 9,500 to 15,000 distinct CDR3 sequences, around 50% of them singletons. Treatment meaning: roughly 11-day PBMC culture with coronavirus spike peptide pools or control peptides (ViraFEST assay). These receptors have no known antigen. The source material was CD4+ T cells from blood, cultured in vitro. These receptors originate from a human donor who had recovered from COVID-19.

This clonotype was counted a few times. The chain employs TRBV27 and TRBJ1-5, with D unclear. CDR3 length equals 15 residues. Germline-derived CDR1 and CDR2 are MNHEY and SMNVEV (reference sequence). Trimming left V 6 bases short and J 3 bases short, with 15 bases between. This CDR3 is CASRSLEQNNQPQHF. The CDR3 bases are TGTGCCAGCAGGAGTTTAGAACAGAACAATCAGCCCCAGCATTTT.

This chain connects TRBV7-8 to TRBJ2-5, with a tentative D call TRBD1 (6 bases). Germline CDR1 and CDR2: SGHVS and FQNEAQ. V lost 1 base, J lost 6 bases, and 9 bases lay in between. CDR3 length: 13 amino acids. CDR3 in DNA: TGTGCCAGCAGCTTAGTCAGGGGACAGACCCAGTACTTC. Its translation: CASSLVRGQTQYF.

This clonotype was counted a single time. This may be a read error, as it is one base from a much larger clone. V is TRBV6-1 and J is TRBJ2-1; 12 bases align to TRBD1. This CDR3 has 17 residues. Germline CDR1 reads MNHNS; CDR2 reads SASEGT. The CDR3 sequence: CASSEAGTGGAYDEQFF. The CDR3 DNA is TGTGCCAGCAGTGAAGCTGGGACAGGGGGCGCCTACGATGAGCAGTTCTTC.

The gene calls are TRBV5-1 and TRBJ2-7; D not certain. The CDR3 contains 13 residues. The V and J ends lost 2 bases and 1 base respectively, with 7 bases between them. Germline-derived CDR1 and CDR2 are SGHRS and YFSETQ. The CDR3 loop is CASSFGVSYEQYF. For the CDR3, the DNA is TGCGCCAGCAGCTTCGGCGTTTCCTACGAGCAGTACTTC. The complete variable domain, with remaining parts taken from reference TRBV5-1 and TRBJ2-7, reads KAGVTQTPRYLIKTRGQQVTLSCSPISGHRSVSWYQQTPGQGLQFLFEYFSETQRNKGNFPGRFSGRQFSNSRSEMNVSTLELGDSALYLCASSFGVSYEQYFGPGTRLTVT.

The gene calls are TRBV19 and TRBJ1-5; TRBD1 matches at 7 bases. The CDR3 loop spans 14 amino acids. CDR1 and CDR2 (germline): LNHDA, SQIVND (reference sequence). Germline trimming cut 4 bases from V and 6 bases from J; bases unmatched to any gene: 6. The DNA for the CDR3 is TGTGCCAGTAGTAAACAACGGACAGGTCAGCCCCAGCATTTT. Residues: CASSKQRTGQPQHF.

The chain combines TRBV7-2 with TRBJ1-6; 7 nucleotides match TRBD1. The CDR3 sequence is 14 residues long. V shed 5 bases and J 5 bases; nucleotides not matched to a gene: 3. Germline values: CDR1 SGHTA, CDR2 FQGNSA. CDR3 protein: CASSHDRDNSPLHF. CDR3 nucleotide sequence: TGTGCCAGCAGCCATGACAGGGATAATTCACCCCTCCACTTT. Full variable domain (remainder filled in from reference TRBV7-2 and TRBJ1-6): GAGVSQSPSNKVTEKGKDVELRCDPISGHTALYWYRQSLGQGLEFLIYFQGNSAPDKSGLPSDRFSAERTGGSVSTLTIQRTQQEDSAVYLCASSHDRDNSPLHFGNGTRLTVT.

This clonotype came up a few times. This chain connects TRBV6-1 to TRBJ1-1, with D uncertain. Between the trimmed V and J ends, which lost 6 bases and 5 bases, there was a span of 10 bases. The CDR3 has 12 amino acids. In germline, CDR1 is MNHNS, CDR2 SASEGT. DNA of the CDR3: TGTGCCAGCAGAAACACAAGGACTGAAGCTTTCTTT. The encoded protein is CASRNTRTEAFF.

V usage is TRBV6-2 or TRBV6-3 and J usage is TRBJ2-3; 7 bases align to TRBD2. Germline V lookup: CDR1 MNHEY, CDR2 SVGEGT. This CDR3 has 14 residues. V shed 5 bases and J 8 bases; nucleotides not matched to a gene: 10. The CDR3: CASSQTGLVGTQYF. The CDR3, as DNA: TGTGCCAGCAGTCAAACAGGACTAGTTGGTACGCAGTATTTT.

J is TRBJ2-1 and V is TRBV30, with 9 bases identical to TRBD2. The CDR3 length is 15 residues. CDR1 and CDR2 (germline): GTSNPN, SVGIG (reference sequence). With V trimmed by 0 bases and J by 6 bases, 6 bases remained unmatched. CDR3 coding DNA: TGTGCCTGGAGTGTATTAGCGGGAGTAATCAATGAGCAGTTCTTC. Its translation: CAWSVLAGVINEQFF.

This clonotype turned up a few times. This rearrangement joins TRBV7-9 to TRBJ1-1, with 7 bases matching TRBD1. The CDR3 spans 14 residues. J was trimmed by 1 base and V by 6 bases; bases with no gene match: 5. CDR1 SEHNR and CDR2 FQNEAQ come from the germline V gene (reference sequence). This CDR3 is CASRQTGENTEAFF. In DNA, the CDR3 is TGTGCCAGCAGGCAAACAGGGGAGAACACTGAAGCTTTCTTT.

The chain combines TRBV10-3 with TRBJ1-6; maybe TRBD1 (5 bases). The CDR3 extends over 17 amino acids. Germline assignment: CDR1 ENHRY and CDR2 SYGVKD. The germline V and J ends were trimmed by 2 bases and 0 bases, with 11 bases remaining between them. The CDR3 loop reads CAISEAAGTSYNSPLHF. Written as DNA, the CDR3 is TGTGCCATCAGTGAGGCTGCTGGGACCTCCTATAATTCACCCCTCCACTTT.

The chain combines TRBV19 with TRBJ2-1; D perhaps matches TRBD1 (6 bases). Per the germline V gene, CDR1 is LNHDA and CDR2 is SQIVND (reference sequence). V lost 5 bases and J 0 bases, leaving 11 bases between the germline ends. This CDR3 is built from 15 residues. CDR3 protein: CASSATGFSYNEQFF. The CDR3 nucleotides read TGTGCCAGTAGTGCAACAGGGTTCTCCTACAATGAGCAGTTCTTC.

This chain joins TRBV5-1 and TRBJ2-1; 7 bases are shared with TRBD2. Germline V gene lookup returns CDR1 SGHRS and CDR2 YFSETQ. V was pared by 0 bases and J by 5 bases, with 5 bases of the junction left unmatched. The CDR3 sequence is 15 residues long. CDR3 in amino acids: CASSLVTSHDNEQFF. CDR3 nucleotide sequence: TGCGCCAGCAGCTTGGTGACTAGCCACGACAATGAGCAGTTCTTC.

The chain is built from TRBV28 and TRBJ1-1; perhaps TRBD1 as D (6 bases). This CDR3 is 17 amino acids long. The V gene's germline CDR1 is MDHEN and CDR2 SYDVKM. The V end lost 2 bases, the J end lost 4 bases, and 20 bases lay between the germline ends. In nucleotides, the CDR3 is TGTGCCAGCAGTTTACCTTACCCCCGGACAGTCGGCACTGAAGCTTTCTTT. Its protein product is CASSLPYPRTVGTEAFF.

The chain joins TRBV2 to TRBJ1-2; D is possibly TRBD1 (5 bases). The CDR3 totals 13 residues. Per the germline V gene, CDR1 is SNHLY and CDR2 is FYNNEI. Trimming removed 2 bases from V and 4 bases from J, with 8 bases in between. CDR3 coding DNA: TGTGCCAGCAGTGAACAGGGAGGCTATGGCTACACCTTC. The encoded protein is CASSEQGGYGYTF.

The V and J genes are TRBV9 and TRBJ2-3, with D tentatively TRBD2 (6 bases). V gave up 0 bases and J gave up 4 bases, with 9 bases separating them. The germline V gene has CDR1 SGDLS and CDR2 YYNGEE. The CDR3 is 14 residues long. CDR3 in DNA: TGTGCCAGCAGCGTAGCGGGAGATGCAGATACGCAGTATTTT. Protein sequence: CASSVAGDADTQYF.

The CDR3 loop is CSARDPGESHNEQFF. The DNA of the CDR3 is TGCAGTGCTAGAGATCCGGGGGAGTCCCACAATGAGCAGTTCTTC. This chain connects TRBV20-1 to TRBJ2-1, with TRBD2 as a possible D gene (6 bases). The CDR3 runs to 15 residues. The V end was cut by 0 bases, the J end by 5 bases, with 14 bases between. Germline CDR1 reads DFQATT; CDR2 reads SNEGSKA (reference sequence).

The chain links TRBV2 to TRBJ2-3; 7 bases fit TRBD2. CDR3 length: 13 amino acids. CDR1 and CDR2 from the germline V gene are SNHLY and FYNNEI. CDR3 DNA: TGTGCTGGGGGAGGGCAAGACCGGGATACGCAGTATTTT. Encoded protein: CAGGGQDRDTQYF. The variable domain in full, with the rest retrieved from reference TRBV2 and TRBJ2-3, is EPEVTQTPSHQVTQMGQEVILRCVPISNHLYFYWYRQILGQKVEFLVSFYNNEISEKSEIFDDQFSVERPDGSNFTLKIRSTKLEDSAMYFCAGGGQDRDTQYFGPGTRLTVL.

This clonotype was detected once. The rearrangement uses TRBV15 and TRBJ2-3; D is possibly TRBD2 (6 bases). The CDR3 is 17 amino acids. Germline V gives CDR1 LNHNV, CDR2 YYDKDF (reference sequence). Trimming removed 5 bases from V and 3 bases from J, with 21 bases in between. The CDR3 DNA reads TGTGCCACCAGCTCCCGCCAACCTAGCGAGTGGACAGATACGCAGTATTTT. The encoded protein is CATSSRQPSEWTDTQYF.

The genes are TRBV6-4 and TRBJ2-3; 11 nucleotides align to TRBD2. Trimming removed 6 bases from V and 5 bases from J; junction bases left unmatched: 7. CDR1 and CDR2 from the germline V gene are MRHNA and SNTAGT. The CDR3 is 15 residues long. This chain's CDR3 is CASSAGTSGGDTQYF. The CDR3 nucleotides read TGTGCCAGCAGCGCCGGGACTAGCGGTGGAGATACGCAGTATTTT.

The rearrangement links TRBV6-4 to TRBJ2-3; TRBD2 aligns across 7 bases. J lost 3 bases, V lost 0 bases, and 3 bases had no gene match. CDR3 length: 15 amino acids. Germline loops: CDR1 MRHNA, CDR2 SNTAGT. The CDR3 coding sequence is TGTGCCAGCAGTGACTCGGGACTATCAACAGATACGCAGTATTTT. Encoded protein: CASSDSGLSTDTQYF.

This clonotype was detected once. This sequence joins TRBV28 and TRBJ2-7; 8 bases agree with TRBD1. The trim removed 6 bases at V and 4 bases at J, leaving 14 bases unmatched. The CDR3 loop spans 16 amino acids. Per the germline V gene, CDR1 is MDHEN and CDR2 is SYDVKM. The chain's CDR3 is CASRDWGRGLGYEQYF. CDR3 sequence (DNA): TGTGCCAGCAGAGACTGGGGCAGGGGGCTTGGGTACGAGCAGTACTTC.

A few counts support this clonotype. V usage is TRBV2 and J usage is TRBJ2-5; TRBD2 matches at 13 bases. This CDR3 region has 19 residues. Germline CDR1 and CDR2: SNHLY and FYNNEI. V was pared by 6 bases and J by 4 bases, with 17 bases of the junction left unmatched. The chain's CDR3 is CASRAAVGLAGVGGETQYF. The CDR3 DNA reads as TGTGCCAGCAGAGCAGCCGTCGGACTAGCGGGAGTCGGGGGAGAGACCCAGTACTTC.

For the CDR3, the DNA is TGTGCCAGCAGCACTCGACTGTCTTCTGGTGGCTACACCTTC. It encodes CASSTRLSSGGYTF. V and J are TRBV7-2 and TRBJ1-2; D is unresolved. The V gene's germline CDR1 is SGHTA and CDR2 FQGNSA. The CDR3 spans 14 residues. The V end was cut by 5 bases, the J end by 7 bases, with 17 bases between.

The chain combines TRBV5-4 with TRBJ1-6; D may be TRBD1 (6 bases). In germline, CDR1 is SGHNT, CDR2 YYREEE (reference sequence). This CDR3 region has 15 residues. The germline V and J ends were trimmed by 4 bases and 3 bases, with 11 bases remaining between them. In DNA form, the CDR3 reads TGTGCCAGCAGCCTACAGGGTCTCTATAATTCACCCCTCCACTTT. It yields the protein CASSLQGLYNSPLHF.

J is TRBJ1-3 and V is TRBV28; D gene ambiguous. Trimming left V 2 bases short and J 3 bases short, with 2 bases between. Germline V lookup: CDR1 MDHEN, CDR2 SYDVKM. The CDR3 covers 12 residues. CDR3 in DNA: TGTGCCAGCAGTTTAGGTGGAAACACCATATATTTT. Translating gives CASSLGGNTIYF.

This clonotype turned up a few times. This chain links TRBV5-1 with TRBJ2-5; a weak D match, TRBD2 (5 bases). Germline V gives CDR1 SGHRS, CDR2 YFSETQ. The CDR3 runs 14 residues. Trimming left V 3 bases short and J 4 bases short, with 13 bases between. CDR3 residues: CASSSRRSGETQYF. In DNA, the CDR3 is TGCGCCAGCAGCTCCAGGAGGTCTGGAGAGACCCAGTACTTC.

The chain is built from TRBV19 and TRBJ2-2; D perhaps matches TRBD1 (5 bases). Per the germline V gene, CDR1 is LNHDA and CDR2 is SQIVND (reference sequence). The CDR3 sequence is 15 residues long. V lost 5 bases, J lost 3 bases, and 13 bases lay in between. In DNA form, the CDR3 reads TGTGCCAGTAGTGGGCCCAGGGCGGACACCGGGGAGCTGTTTTTT. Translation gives CASSGPRADTGELFF.